The next 5 T cell receptor beta chains were all read from a single sample in a study of regulatory T cells in long-lasting Graves disease. As to time point: persistent/refractory GD, antithyroid drugs over 5 years with positive TRAb. Extracted PBMC RNA gave rise to the TCR library. According to the study, TCR beta libraries were built with iRepertoire HTBI primers and CDR3-region Arm-PCR. A single record per CDR3 protein comes from TCRdb applying MiXCR to the multiplex PCR reads. The repertoire holds over 650,000 distinct CDR3 sequences, with 30% as singletons. Sequencing was performed on peripheral blood mononuclear cells (PBMCs), taken when the disease was refractory, from a patient treated with antithyroid drugs. These TCRs come from a female donor with Graves disease.

The genes are TRBV5-1 and TRBJ2-7; the D is unclear. Germline CDR1 reads SGHRS; CDR2 reads YFSETQ. V was cut by 5 bases and J by 1 base, with 7 bases left in between. CDR3 length equals 12 residues. The chain's CDR3 is CASRQNSYEQYF. For the CDR3, the DNA is TGCGCCAGCAGACAGAATTCCTACGAGCAGTACTTC. Based on the CDR3 plus reference TRBV5-1 and TRBJ2-7, the full variable domain is KAGVTQTPRYLIKTRGQQVTLSCSPISGHRSVSWYQQTPGQGLQFLFEYFSETQRNKGNFPGRFSGRQFSNSRSEMNVSTLELGDSALYLCASRQNSYEQYFGPGTRLTVT.

This chain uses TRBV5-1 with TRBJ2-7; tentatively, D is TRBD1 or TRBD2 (5 bases each). The germline V and J ends were trimmed by 3 bases and 2 bases, with 12 bases remaining between them. The germline V gene encodes CDR1 SGHRS and CDR2 YFSETQ. The CDR3 covers 14 residues. The CDR3 coding sequence is TGCGCCAGCAGCTCGGGACCTCCTACCTACGAGCAGTACTTC. Protein sequence: CASSSGPPTYEQYF.

This clonotype was observed many times. This chain's CDR3 is CASRRQGNNQPQHF. The CDR3 DNA is TGTGCCAGCAGACGACAGGGGAACAATCAGCCCCAGCATTTT. The chain employs TRBV28 and TRBJ1-5, with TRBD1 identical over 8 bases. The CDR3 length is 14 residues. Germline V CDR1 and CDR2: MDHEN, SYDVKM. J was trimmed by 3 bases and V by 6 bases; bases with no gene match: 4.

As regards this clonotype: With a much larger clone just one base away, this may be a read error. The chain is built from TRBV20-1 and TRBJ1-1, with 7 bases identical to TRBD1. CDR3 length: 16 amino acids. The germline CDR1 and CDR2 sequences are DFQATT and SNEGSKA (reference sequence). The CDR3 nucleotides are TGCAGTGCTAGTCGGGCCCTGGGACAGCTGAACACTGATGCTTTCTTT. Its protein product is CSASRALGQLNTDAFF.

V and J are TRBV20-1 and TRBJ2-7; TRBD1 aligns across 7 bases. CDR1 and CDR2 (germline): DFQATT, SNEGSKA (reference sequence). After removal of 6 bases from V and 7 bases from J, the junction contained 12 bases not matched to a gene. CDR3 size: 13 residues. The CDR3, as DNA: TGCAGTGCGGGGGACAGCCGGGCGTTGGAGCAGTACTTC. Amino acid sequence: CSAGDSRALEQYF.